The source of this T cell receptor (beta chain) is a study of identical twins (dated by TCRdb to about 2016). For the wider study: To test whether fetal clonotypes persist, this study deep-sequenced TCR alpha and beta repertoires from monozygotic twins, from unrelated adults of various ages, and from cord blood. To rule out contamination, the twin experiments were replicated at different times with different library preparation protocols. The investigation overall reported the following: Conclusions relied on cross-sectional statistical analysis, since the same donors could not be followed over many years. Compared with coincidental sharing between unrelated individuals, an excess of low generation-probability sequences was observed among out-of-frame TCR alpha sequences shared between twins. Invariant T cells such as MAIT and iNKT could partly confound zero-insertion analyses, although diverse VJ usage argued against such confounding for most clonotypes. In monozygotic twins, recombination models systematically underestimated out-of-frame TCR alpha sharing, but the models matched the sharing seen between unrelated individuals. Fewer insertions were carried by abundant cord blood beta clonotypes; a weaker similar trend was observed in young adult naive repertoires, while no such trend was observed in memory repertoires. The excess sharing between twins in beta out-of-frame sequences was weaker because fewer shared sequences reduced the signal-to-noise ratio.

This clonotype turned up a few times. No cognate antigen has been identified for it. Base qualities are not provided; no much larger clone lies one nucleotide away. The CDR3 starts with the cysteine, ends with the phenylalanine, and has 16 residues. Left in the record is the CDR3 DNA by itself, 48 bases read in frame from the first base. At the junction V is shortened by 2 bases and J by 4 bases; bases outside the gene matches: 7. The germline V gene provides CDR1 MNHEY and CDR2 SVGAGI. The method was 5' RACE. The sequencer listed for this sample is Illumina HiSeq 2000. Template switching introduced a universal primer binding site; the final cDNA contained a unique molecular identifier, enabling accurate counting of TCR cDNA molecules. Specific primers in the conserved constant-segment region were used to synthesize first-strand cDNA for TCR alpha and beta chains. To control for contamination, each cDNA library was double barcoded with a SMART-Mk sample barcode plus Illumina barcodes. Two successive PCR steps introduced TruSeq adapter sequences along with Illumina sample barcodes. Sequencing of the TCR alpha and beta cDNA libraries was done on the Illumina HiSeq platform using custom primers. For the original study's pipeline: Raw reads were processed with MiGEC to extract unique molecular identifiers, and MiXCR was used to determine CDR3 positions. Recombination models were inferred per individual with the repgenHMM and IGoR tools using an EM algorithm. Shared clonotypes were analyzed with the tcR package in R, and sharing was normalized by the product of cloneset sizes. To study raw recombination without the effects of thymic and clonal selection, out-of-frame nonproductive sequences were analyzed. The public reads were reanalyzed by TCRdb: fastp trimming at Q25, MiXCR alignment, in-frame beta chains only. Rows merge per CDR3 protein into single entries with the most common DNA and genes. TCRdb, not the original authors, processed these V and J calls. The sample has about 720,000 distinct CDR3 sequences on record, around 8.3% of them singletons. Approximately 0.94% of the sample belongs to the ten largest clones.

Only healthy Caucasian donors were included. The twin cohort comprised three pairs of female monozygotic twins, all aged roughly 18 to 30 years. Peripheral blood mononuclear cells were used as the source from which RNA for TCR libraries was isolated. The same data also contributed to another study, on yellow fever vaccine responses in identical twins. The other study reports the following: The T cell response to vaccination in identical twins was reported by the authors to appear partly convergent and partly personalized. The study precisely tracked vaccine-responding T cell clones in identical twins.

The chain was built from TRBV6-5 and TRBJ2-7, and 11 bases in between align with TRBD1. Sequences were obtained from PBMCs. The clonotype comes from a woman under 30 in good health. CDR3 loop: CASSYRGTGGWYEQYF. In nucleotides, the sequence is TGTGCCAGCAGTTACCGAGGGACAGGGGGTTGGTACGAGCAGTACTTC.